Shown below are 32 T cell receptor beta chains from a single sample sequenced in a study of cytomegalovirus exposure and HLA in healthy donors. PCR used 60 Vbeta primers and 13 Jbeta primers. The table came from immunoSEQ multiplex PCR; TCRdb's copy has only in-frame clones and leaves some out. Of under 150,000 clones listed, around 78% are singletons. The sequenced sample was PBMCs. The receptors come from a man aged 35-49 years in good health and CMV-seronegative.

The rearrangement joins TRBV7-3 to TRBJ1-1, with D perhaps matching TRBD1 (5 bases). V was cut by 6 bases and J by 5 bases, with 13 bases left in between. Germline V gene data show CDR1 as SGHTA and CDR2 as FQGTGA. The CDR3 covers 13 residues. The CDR3 spells CASRCQGCTEAFF. The DNA of the CDR3 is TGTGCCAGCAGGTGCCAGGGATGTACTGAAGCTTTCTTT.

The rearrangement uses TRBV7-9 and TRBJ1-2; D gene uncertain. Per germline, CDR1 SEHNR and CDR2 FQNEAQ (reference sequence). V shed 0 bases and J shed 4 bases, with 6 bases lying between them. The CDR3 is 13 residues long. The DNA of the CDR3 is TGTGCCAGCAGCTTAGCGAACAGCTATGGCTACACCTTC. It encodes CASSLANSYGYTF. Full variable domain (outside the CDR3, taken from reference TRBV7-9 and TRBJ1-2): DTGVSQNPRHKITKRGQNVTFRCDPISEHNRLYWYRQTLGQGPEFLTYFQNEAQLEKSRLLSDRFSAERPKGSFSTLEIQRTEQGDSAMYLCASSLANSYGYTFGSGTRLTVV.

The rearrangement links TRBV4-3 to TRBJ2-3; possibly TRBD2 for D (6 bases). The CDR3 is 15 residues long. V was clipped by 0 bases and J by 6 bases, with 13 bases between them. Looked up from germline, CDR1 is LGHNA and CDR2 is YSLEER. The CDR3 nucleotides read TGCGCCAGCAGCCAAGAAGAAGCGGAGGGGGATACGCAGTATTTT. This translates into CASSQEEAEGDTQYF.

The chain carries TRBV29-1 and TRBJ2-1; 8 bases map to TRBD2. Per the germline V gene, CDR1 is SQVTM and CDR2 is ANQGSEA. With V trimmed by 0 bases and J by 9 bases, 25 bases remained unmatched. The CDR3 is 20 residues long. The CDR3 DNA reads as TGCAGCGTTGAAGATCATGGACTCCGGAAAGATCAGCGGGAGATCGGTGAGCAGTTCTTC. It yields the protein CSVEDHGLRKDQREIGEQFF.

The V gene is TRBV21-1, the J gene TRBJ2-5; the D call TRBD2 from the table was never checked on the DNA. TRBV21-1 is deemed a pseudogene. This CDR3 comprises 14 residues. Here the CDR3 reads CASSKAPGVETQYF. The DNA for the CDR3 is TGTGCCAGCAGCAAAGCGCCCGGGGTAGAGACCCAGTACTTC.

The chain links TRBV7-8 to TRBJ2-7; 7 bases fit TRBD1. This CDR3 is 15 amino acids long. Germline CDR1 and CDR2: SGHVS and FQNEAQ. V lost 2 bases and J lost 3; bases outside the gene matches: 7. CDR3 DNA sequence: TGTGCCAGCAGCTTACAGGGGGTCCCCCTCTACGAGCAGTACTTC. It encodes CASSLQGVPLYEQYF.

This sequence joins TRBV7-9 and TRBJ2-4; TRBD1 aligns across 9 bases. Germline CDR1 reads SEHNR; CDR2 reads FQNEAQ (reference sequence). The CDR3 is made up of 16 amino acids. V trimming: 4 bases; J trimming: 7 bases; junction bases outside the gene matches: 11. The CDR3 DNA reads TGTGCCAGCAGCTCTCTTATGACAGGGGGGGGCAACATTCAGTACTTC. Translating it yields CASSSLMTGGGNIQYF.

CDR3 nucleotides: TGCGCCAGCAGCTCCTCCGGGCCCCGGGGGACTGAAGCTTTCTTT. It is translated as CASSSSGPRGTEAFF. The chain couples TRBV5-1 to TRBJ1-1; perhaps TRBD1 as D (5 bases). Trimming took off 3 bases at V and 5 bases at J, with 17 bases between the two ends. CDR1 is SGHRS and CDR2 is YFSETQ in the germline V gene. CDR3 length equals 15 residues. The entire variable domain, with the rest obtained from reference TRBV5-1 and TRBJ1-1, is as follows: KAGVTQTPRYLIKTRGQQVTLSCSPISGHRSVSWYQQTPGQGLQFLFEYFSETQRNKGNFPGRFSGRQFSNSRSEMNVSTLELGDSALYLCASSSSGPRGTEAFFGQGTRLTVV.

This sequence joins TRBV9 and TRBJ2-3; D is unresolved. Germline V gene lookup returns CDR1 SGDLS and CDR2 YYNGEE. There are 16 residues in the CDR3. V lost 4 bases and J lost 1, with 16 bases in between. The CDR3 reads CASSSRVSSGTDTQYF. The CDR3, as DNA: TGTGCCAGCAGCTCCCGGGTGTCCTCTGGCACAGATACGCAGTATTTT. Using reference TRBV9 and TRBJ2-3 for the parts outside the CDR3, the full variable domain is DSGVTQTPKHLITATGQRVTLRCSPRSGDLSVYWYQQSLDQGLQFLIQYYNGEERAKGNILERFSAQQFPDLHSELNLSSLELGDSALYFCASSSRVSSGTDTQYFGPGTRLTVL.

In this sample, this clone turned up a few times. V gene TRBV30 combines with J gene TRBJ1-5, with TRBD1 identical over 8 bases. The CDR3 has 16 amino acids. The germline CDR1 and CDR2 sequences are GTSNPN and SVGIG (reference sequence). Losses at the gene ends were 0 bases for V and 4 bases for J; bases not matched to a gene: 8. CDR3 sequence (DNA): TGTGCCTGGAGTGTACGGATGACAGGGGTGAATCAGCCCCAGCATTTT. Protein sequence: CAWSVRMTGVNQPQHF. Combining the CDR3 with reference TRBV30 and TRBJ1-5 gives the whole variable domain SQTIHQWPATLVQPVGSPLSLECTVEGTSNPNLYWYRQAAGRGLQLLFYSVGIGQISSEVPQNLSASRPQDRQFILSSKKLLLSDSGFYLCAWSVRMTGVNQPQHFGDGTRLSIL.

The chain couples TRBV7-9 to TRBJ2-7, with 8 bases matching TRBD1. Per germline, CDR1 SEHNR and CDR2 FQNEAQ (reference sequence). This CDR3 has 16 residues. With V trimmed by 2 bases and J by 2 bases, 8 bases remained unmatched. CDR3 bases: TGTGCCAGCAGCTTAAAGGGACAGGAGTTTACCTACGAGCAGTACTTC. Translating gives CASSLKGQEFTYEQYF.

The chain joins TRBV4-1 to TRBJ2-7; TRBD2 matches at 9 bases. There are 16 residues in the CDR3. Germline CDR1 and CDR2: MGHRA and YSYEKL. With 0 bases clipped from V and 4 bases from J, the junction kept 7 bases outside the gene matches. The CDR3 DNA sequence: TGCGCCAGCAGCCAAGATTTCTCTAGCGGGGTTTACGAGCAGTACTTC. It encodes CASSQDFSSGVYEQYF.

The V and J genes are TRBV6-1 and TRBJ1-1; 9 nucleotides match TRBD1. Losses at the gene ends were 6 bases for V and 6 bases for J; bases not matched to a gene: 5. The germline CDR1 and CDR2 sequences are MNHNS and SASEGT. The CDR3 runs to 13 residues. DNA for the CDR3: TGTGCCAGCAGGGGACAGGGCCTCGCTGAAGCTTTCTTT. Its protein product is CASRGQGLAEAFF.

The genes are TRBV6-6 and TRBJ2-3, with D unclear. Germline V gives CDR1 MNHNY, CDR2 SVGAGI (reference sequence). The CDR3 has 13 amino acids. The V end lost 8 bases, the J end lost 5 bases, and 14 bases lay between the germline ends. The CDR3 reads CASLKISLDTQYF. CDR3 DNA sequence: TGTGCCAGCCTAAAAATTTCATTAGATACGCAGTATTTT.

The rearrangement joins TRBV2 to TRBJ2-5; the D gene is possibly TRBD1 (5 bases). Germline V gene sequence: CDR1 SNHLY, CDR2 FYNNEI. Between the trimmed V and J ends, which lost 1 base and 5 bases, there was a span of 17 bases. This CDR3 comprises 16 residues. CDR3 residues: CASSEVGREWMETQYF. DNA of the CDR3: TGTGCCAGCAGTGAAGTAGGCAGGGAATGGATGGAGACCCAGTACTTC.

The chain combines TRBV11-2 with TRBJ2-7; D is perhaps TRBD2 (6 bases). V dropped 5 bases and J dropped 0 bases, with 17 bases sitting between them. There are 16 residues in the CDR3. Germline CDR1 and CDR2: SGHAT and FQNNGV. CDR3 region: CASSANRDSSSYEQYF. CDR3 DNA: TGTGCCAGCAGCGCGAACCGGGACTCGAGCTCCTACGAGCAGTACTTC.

This rearrangement joins TRBV6-5 to TRBJ1-1; TRBD1 is a possible D gene (5 bases). The CDR3 sequence is 14 residues long. V lost 2 bases to trimming and J lost 5 bases, with 12 bases between them. Germline loops: CDR1 MNHEY, CDR2 SVGAGI. The CDR3 DNA reads TGTGCCAGCAGTTACGTGGGCGGGGGAACTGAAGCTTTCTTT. This gives the protein CASSYVGGGTEAFF.

This clone has a single count. The J gene is TRBJ1-1, the V gene TRBV5-4, with D perhaps TRBD1 (5 bases). This CDR3 comprises 14 residues. V shed 4 bases and J shed 4 bases, with 14 bases lying between them. The germline gives CDR1 SGHNT, CDR2 YYREEE (reference sequence). CDR3 amino acids: CASSAGRQTTEAFF. CDR3 DNA: TGTGCCAGCAGCGCGGGACGCCAAACCACTGAAGCTTTCTTT.

The chain has TRBV7-6 and TRBJ2-5; TRBD2 matches 9 bases. The J call is uncertain, as TRBJ2-7 better fits the DNA end. There are 15 residues in the CDR3. CDR1 SGHVS and CDR2 FNYEAQ come from the germline V gene. This CDR3 reads CASSLEGGRVYEQYF. The DNA for the CDR3 is TGTGCCAGCAGCTTAGAGGGCGGGAGGGTCTACGAGCAGTACTTC.

CDR3 sequence: CASSPPSGGPSRNEQFF. The CDR3 nucleotides are TGTGCCAGCAGTCCGCCTAGCGGGGGGCCGTCTCGGAATGAGCAGTTCTTC. The rearrangement links TRBV28 to TRBJ2-1; TRBD2 matches at 11 bases. The CDR3 extends over 17 amino acids. V shed 5 bases and J 7 bases; nucleotides not matched to a gene: 13. The germline V gene encodes CDR1 MDHEN and CDR2 SYDVKM. Full variable domain (remainder filled in from reference TRBV28 and TRBJ2-1): DVKVTQSSRYLVKRTGEKVFLECVQDMDHENMFWYRQDPGLGLRLIYFSYDVKMKEKGDIPEGYSVSREKKERFSLILESASTNQTSMYLCASSPPSGGPSRNEQFFGPGTRLTVL.

The chain recombines TRBV7-3 with TRBJ1-3; the D is unclear. V lost 5 bases to trimming and J lost 4 bases, with 9 bases between them. CDR3 length equals 13 residues. Germline assignment: CDR1 SGHTA and CDR2 FQGTGA. As DNA, the CDR3 is TGTGCCAGCAGCCCCACCGGGGGAAACACCATATATTTT. This translates into CASSPTGGNTIYF.

This clone came up once. The gene calls are TRBV5-1 and TRBJ2-6; D gene uncertain. V was shortened by 0 bases and J by 0 bases, with 7 bases between the two germline ends. The CDR3 length is 16 residues. Looked up from germline, CDR1 is SGHRS and CDR2 is YFSETQ. CDR3: CASSLAVVSGANVLTF. CDR3 DNA: TGCGCCAGCAGCTTGGCTGTTGTCTCTGGGGCCAACGTCCTGACTTTC. Full variable domain (remainder filled in from reference TRBV5-1 and TRBJ2-6): KAGVTQTPRYLIKTRGQQVTLSCSPISGHRSVSWYQQTPGQGLQFLFEYFSETQRNKGNFPGRFSGRQFSNSRSEMNVSTLELGDSALYLCASSLAVVSGANVLTFGAGSRLTVL.

For this clone: One junction end disagrees with the germline gene, perhaps due to a read error. The V gene is TRBV5-1, the J gene TRBJ1-2, with 8 bases aligning to TRBD1. There are 15 residues in the CDR3. Germline V gene data show CDR1 as SGHRS and CDR2 as YFSETQ. This CDR3 reads CASSLTGDINYGHTF. In nucleotides, the CDR3 is TGCGCCAGCAGCCTGACAGGGGACATTAACTATGGCCACACCTTC.

This clone has a handful of counts. The chain carries TRBV5-5 and TRBJ2-7; no clear D. The CDR3 runs to 13 residues. CDR1 is SGHKS, CDR2 YYEKEE, per germline (reference sequence). V lost 0 bases, J lost 1 base, and 5 bases lay in between. The CDR3 DNA follows: TGTGCCAGCAGCTTGGGGCAGTCCTACGAGCAGTACTTC. Translating gives CASSLGQSYEQYF.

The chain joins TRBV5-8 to TRBJ2-5; 8 bases match TRBD2. The ends lost 4 bases at V and 3 bases at J; junction bases unmatched: 5. Looked up from germline, CDR1 is SGHTS and CDR2 is YDEGEE. CDR3 length: 14 residues. The CDR3 protein is CASSPSGREETQYF. The DNA for the CDR3 is TGTGCCAGCAGCCCCTCCGGGAGGGAAGAGACCCAGTACTTC. The full variable domain, with the rest looked up from reference TRBV5-8 and TRBJ2-5, is EAGVTQSPTHLIKTRGQQATLRCSPISGHTSVYWYQQALGLGLQFLLWYDEGEERNRGNFPPRFSGRQFPNYSSELNVNALELEDSALYLCASSPSGREETQYFGPGTRLLVL.

The J gene is TRBJ2-1, the V gene TRBV2; a weak D match, TRBD1 (5 bases). Looked up from germline, CDR1 is SNHLY and CDR2 is FYNNEI. The CDR3 is 14 amino acids. Trimming pared 2 bases from V and 8 bases from J, leaving 13 bases between. CDR3: CASSEMAGIYEQFF. CDR3 DNA: TGTGCCAGCAGTGAAATGGCAGGGATCTATGAGCAGTTCTTC.

The CDR3 here is CASSGLEETQYF. The CDR3 DNA reads as TGTGCCAGCAGTGGTTTAGAGGAGACCCAGTACTTC. V is TRBV2 and J is TRBJ2-5; D is unclear. Germline V gives CDR1 SNHLY, CDR2 FYNNEI. This CDR3 spans 12 amino acids. V was cut by 4 bases and J by 5 bases, with 8 bases left in between.

This chain joins TRBV6-5 and TRBJ1-1; D not certain. The ends were cut back, 2 bases at V and 3 bases at J, with 10 bases in the middle. This CDR3 region has 14 residues. CDR1 MNHEY and CDR2 SVGAGI come from the germline V gene. The CDR3 DNA follows: TGTGCCAGCAGTTACAGCGGCCCGCACACTGAAGCTTTCTTT. It translates to CASSYSGPHTEAFF.

The genes are TRBV19 and TRBJ1-2; D gene ambiguous. This CDR3 region has 14 residues. CDR1 is LNHDA, CDR2 SQIVND, per germline (reference sequence). Trimming took off 6 bases at V and 0 bases at J, with 11 bases between the two ends. CDR3 loop: CASRPWAANYGYTF. CDR3 DNA sequence: TGTGCCAGTAGGCCATGGGCAGCTAACTATGGCTACACCTTC.

This clone was seen a few times. The gene calls are TRBV27 and TRBJ2-7; weak D call: TRBD1 (5 bases). The CDR3 runs to 14 residues. V was pared by 2 bases and J by 0 bases, with 8 bases between. CDR1 and CDR2 from the germline V gene are MNHEY and SMNVEV (reference sequence). This chain's CDR3 is CASSLPDTSYEQYF. The CDR3 nucleotides are TGTGCCAGCAGTTTACCGGACACCTCCTACGAGCAGTACTTC.

The gene calls are TRBV28 and TRBJ2-6; D might be TRBD1 (6 bases). The CDR3 has 15 amino acids. Germline V gene data show CDR1 as MDHEN and CDR2 as SYDVKM. V shed 8 bases and J shed 1 base, with 12 bases lying between them. For the CDR3, the DNA is TGTGCCAGCGGGTCCCAGGGGTCTGGGGCCAACGTCCTGACTTTC. It encodes CASGSQGSGANVLTF.

This clone occurred a few times. The CDR3 nucleotides read TGTGCCAGCAGTTCCTCTTGGGGAGACATTCAGTACTTC. It translates to CASSSSWGDIQYF. The chain joins TRBV7-2 to TRBJ2-4; tentatively, D is TRBD2 (5 bases). Trimming pared 6 bases from V and 8 bases from J, leaving 14 bases between. Germline V CDR1 and CDR2: SGHTA, FQGNSA. CDR3 length: 13 amino acids.